The following is a TCR beta chain sequence with its context. Its antigen is not yet known. No base-level quality is on record; no much larger clone is a single base apart. Collaborating institutions collected whole blood in K2EDTA tubes following their own protocols. For TCRbeta analysis, collaborator samples were shipped as frozen whole blood, as isolated PBMCs, or as DNA extracted from either sample type. This sample was included in a study of blood T cell repertoires in COVID-19 (TCRdb year 2020). About the study as a whole: Samples covering the acute and convalescent phases of COVID-19 were provided by collaborators in the United States, Italy and Spain. The material from the prospective study consisted of cDNA or gDNA derived from T cells, B-cell-depleted T cells, or PBMCs. Deeply sampled blood TCRbeta repertoires from subjects exposed to, actively infected with, or recovered from COVID-19 were included in the dataset. The repertoires were made available in a free public database intended to serve as a resource for research on the immune response to SARS-CoV-2. Samples were obtained from the ongoing ImmuneRACE study (first 160 participants) and from 950 to 1,500 subjects provided by 6 global collaborators. Sample metadata almost always included a de-identified subject ID, COVID-19 status, age in years and sex. HLA class I and class II types, where available, came from metadata supplied by the sample provider rather than from assay-based typing.

What the work shows at the level of the full study, not this receptor alone: How much clinical and demographic metadata was included differed by source and by participant, and the metadata was provided uncurated.

Reading the germline V gene gives CDR1 MGHRA and CDR2 YSYEKL. The CDR3 covers 17 residues, taking in both the cysteine and the phenylalanine. Only the CDR3 DNA stays, 51 bases, in frame from base 1. The junction carries 19 bases between V and J, which are trimmed by 0 bases and 7 bases respectively. The immunoSEQ Assay, a bias-controlled multiplex PCR, was used to amplify TCRbeta CDR3 regions from genomic DNA. The published analysis was carried out like this. Nucleated cell counts per sample were estimated from amplification of reference gene primers within the assay. To quantify the absolute abundance of each unique TCRbeta CDR3 rearrangement, sequence reads were collapsed and filtered. For each sample, productive Simpson clonality was calculated by taking the square root of Simpson's diversity index across productive rearrangements. The immuneACCESS repertoire file appears here via TCRdb, limited to in-frame rearrangements. These files lack a portion of the clones; in checked studies, under half of the deficit traces to unresolved V genes, and the cause of the others is not known. For V, J and clone size, that table is used; D and trimming come from the DNA. The sample table shows 78,000 or so clones, and roughly 87% are seen once. The ten biggest clones cover less than 15% of the sample.

The chain joins TRBV4-1 to TRBJ1-5, with TRBD1 tentatively as D gene (5 bases match). This receptor was identified in a man older than 75 with acute or convalescent COVID-19. Material for sequencing was peripheral blood. The base sequence is TGCGCCAGCAGCCAAGATCTCTACGACAGCCACTGGCAGCCCCAGCATTTT. It is translated as CASSQDLYDSHWQPQHF.